The 31 T cell receptor beta chains listed next were all sequenced from one sample in a study of OX40 agonist ivuxolimab in advanced cancers. Only in-frame clones appear in the TCRdb table, and some are missing; sequencing was by immunoSEQ multiplex PCR. This sample yields 50,000 to 80,000 clones, of which 80% to 90% are seen a single time; about 2.9% belongs to the top ten. The material was CD4+ or CD8+ T cells sorted from blood, obtained in a trial of the OX40 agonist ivuxolimab. These receptors were taken from an adult with an advanced solid tumor such as melanoma, head and neck, liver or kidney cancer.

The gene calls are TRBV29-1 and TRBJ2-1; 11 nucleotides match TRBD2. Germline V gene lookup returns CDR1 SQVTM and CDR2 ANQGSEA. V shed 0 bases, J shed 5 bases, and the junction held 3 bases outside the gene matches. This CDR3 is 15 amino acids long. The CDR3 DNA sequence: TGCAGCGTTGAAGATAGACTAGCGGGGAACAATGAGCAGTTCTTC. This translates into CSVEDRLAGNNEQFF.

The chain combines TRBV13 with TRBJ1-1; 9 bases align to TRBD1. V shed 5 bases and J 0 bases; nucleotides not matched to a gene: 16. There are 19 residues in the CDR3. Per the germline V gene, CDR1 is PRHDT and CDR2 is FYEKMQ (reference sequence). The CDR3 sequence is CASSPDRGHWSTVNTEAFF. CDR3 nucleotide sequence: TGTGCCAGCAGCCCGGACAGGGGCCATTGGTCGACCGTGAACACTGAAGCTTTCTTT.

The chain joins TRBV7-2 to TRBJ2-5, with D perhaps matching TRBD1 or TRBD2 (6 bases each). Trimming stripped 1 base from V and 4 bases from J, with 13 bases between. The germline V gene has CDR1 SGHTA and CDR2 FQGNSA. This CDR3 has 15 amino acids. In DNA, the CDR3 is TGTGCCAGCAGCTTAGGGTTTGGGGGGCGAGAGACCCAGTACTTC. This gives the protein CASSLGFGGRETQYF.

The chain carries TRBV12-2 and TRBJ2-5; no DNA check was done on the table's D call, TRBD2. With the DNA end fitting TRBJ2-7 better, the J assignment may be wrong. TRBV12-2 is labeled a pseudogene. The CDR3 extends over 15 amino acids. CDR3 loop: CASLGIGRGRYEQYF. The CDR3 DNA is TGTGCAAGTCTAGGAATCGGGCGGGGGAGATACGAGCAGTACTTC.

The chain has TRBV11-3 and TRBJ2-3; 7 bases match TRBD2. The CDR3 sequence is 16 residues long. Germline V gives CDR1 SGHNT, CDR2 YENEEA. Germline trimming cut 2 bases from V and 0 bases from J; bases unmatched to any gene: 5. This CDR3 reads CASSLMGLLSTDTQYF. In DNA form, the CDR3 reads TGTGCCAGCAGCTTAATGGGACTACTTAGCACAGATACGCAGTATTTT.

V gene TRBV27 combines with J gene TRBJ2-1; no reliable D call. The CDR3 has 13 amino acids. V lost 8 bases to trimming and J lost 8 bases, with 16 bases between them. CDR1 and CDR2 from the germline V gene are MNHEY and SMNVEV (reference sequence). CDR3 sequence: CASADALGDEQFF. CDR3 DNA sequence: TGTGCCAGCGCGGACGCCCTGGGCGATGAGCAGTTCTTC.

This rearrangement joins TRBV27 to TRBJ2-5, with 10 bases lining up with TRBD2. The CDR3 spans 15 residues. V lost 6 bases, J lost 1 base, and 5 bases stayed unmatched. Looked up from germline, CDR1 is MNHEY and CDR2 is SMNVEV (reference sequence). The CDR3 sequence: CASSPAGGSQETQYF. CDR3 in DNA: TGTGCCAGCAGCCCAGCGGGAGGGTCCCAAGAGACCCAGTACTTC.

V gene TRBV2 combines with J gene TRBJ1-1, with D maybe TRBD1 (5 bases). CDR1 SNHLY and CDR2 FYNNEI come from the germline V gene. This CDR3 has 14 amino acids. The V and J ends lost 4 bases and 0 bases respectively, with 9 bases between them. CDR3 sequence reads: CASSGGAVNTEAFF. CDR3 nucleotides: TGTGCCAGCAGTGGAGGGGCCGTGAACACTGAAGCTTTCTTT.

The chain joins TRBV5-1 to TRBJ1-2, with D unclear. Germline CDR1 and CDR2: SGHRS and YFSETQ. Trimming left V 4 bases short and J 8 bases short, with 15 bases between. CDR3 size: 13 residues. The CDR3 loop reads CASSPRFPEGYTF. The DNA for the CDR3 is TGCGCCAGCAGCCCCAGGTTCCCCGAGGGCTACACCTTC.

This sequence joins TRBV2 and TRBJ2-5; 7 nucleotides match TRBD2. Germline lookup yields CDR1 SNHLY and CDR2 FYNNEI. V shed 6 bases and J 5 bases; nucleotides not matched to a gene: 9. This CDR3 is 14 amino acids long. This CDR3 reads CASSSGVLTETQYF. The CDR3 region has the DNA TGTGCCAGCAGCAGCGGGGTGTTGACGGAGACCCAGTACTTC. Based on the CDR3 plus reference TRBV2 and TRBJ2-5, the full variable domain is EPEVTQTPSHQVTQMGQEVILRCVPISNHLYFYWYRQILGQKVEFLVSFYNNEISEKSEIFDDQFSVERPDGSNFTLKIRSTKLEDSAMYFCASSSGVLTETQYFGPGTRLLVL.

This clone counts as medium-sized. The chain links TRBV29-1 to TRBJ2-3, with D uncertain. V was clipped by 5 bases and J by 5 bases, with 11 bases between them. Germline V lookup: CDR1 SQVTM, CDR2 ANQGSEA. The CDR3 spans 12 residues. The CDR3 loop reads CSVRSALDTQYF. For the CDR3, the DNA is TGCAGCGTTCGAAGTGCATTAGATACGCAGTATTTT.

V gene TRBV5-4 combines with J gene TRBJ1-1; D gene unclear. The CDR3 has 12 residues. CDR1 and CDR2 from the germline V gene are SGHNT and YYREEE (reference sequence). V was shortened by 4 bases and J by 9 bases, with 13 bases between the two germline ends. CDR3 DNA sequence: TGTGCCAGCAGCCCGGAGGGCTCCCAAGCTTTCTTT. Its protein is CASSPEGSQAFF.

This clone came up a few times. The V call is TRBV29-1, the J call TRBJ1-1; D possibly corresponds to TRBD1 (5 bases). V shed 4 bases and J shed 2 bases, with 11 bases lying between them. CDR1 is SQVTM and CDR2 is ANQGSEA in the germline V gene. The CDR3 covers 13 residues. In DNA, the CDR3 is TGCAGCGTTGGGCCGGGGGGAAACACTGAAGCTTTCTTT. Protein: CSVGPGGNTEAFF.

The chain links TRBV15 to TRBJ2-2, with TRBD2 matching over 14 bases. The CDR3 sequence is 16 residues long. Germline assignment: CDR1 LNHNV and CDR2 YYDKDF (reference sequence). V lost 0 bases to trimming and J lost 6 bases; unmatched junction nucleotides: 0. In DNA form, the CDR3 reads TGTGCCACCAGCAGAGAGGGACTAGCGGGAGCCGGGGAGCTGTTTTTT. This sequence encodes CATSREGLAGAGELFF.

V usage is TRBV9 and J usage is TRBJ2-7; D possibly corresponds to TRBD1 (6 bases). The CDR3 is made up of 14 amino acids. The V gene lost 5 bases and the J gene lost 4 bases, with 16 bases spanning the gap. Germline CDR1 reads SGDLS; CDR2 reads YYNGEE. The CDR3 nucleotides are TGTGCCAGCAGATTCCGGACAGAACTGTACGAGCAGTACTTC. Amino acid sequence: CASRFRTELYEQYF.

The chain uses TRBV7-2 and TRBJ2-5, with D unresolved. The germline V gene encodes CDR1 SGHTA and CDR2 FQGNSA. Trimming shortened V by 7 bases and J by 9 bases, and 12 bases separated the two germline ends. There are 11 residues in the CDR3. The CDR3 region has the DNA TGTGCCAGCACCTTTTCTTCGGCCCAGTACTTC. Translating it yields CASTFSSAQYF.

The chain recombines TRBV29-1 with TRBJ2-5; 7 nucleotides line up with TRBD1. Trimming cost V 1 base and J 5 bases; bases outside gene matches: 7. This CDR3 has 14 amino acids. Germline CDR1 reads SQVTM; CDR2 reads ANQGSEA. In DNA form, the CDR3 reads TGCAGCGTTGAAGGCAACAGGGGCAGCGAGACCCAGTACTTC. This translates into CSVEGNRGSETQYF.

The chain recombines TRBV19 with TRBJ2-5; D unresolved. The J call may not be correct, given that the DNA end is closer to TRBJ2-7. The germline V gene encodes CDR1 LNHDA and CDR2 SQIVND (reference sequence). The CDR3 extends over 14 amino acids. The DNA of the CDR3 is TGTGCCAGTAGCAATACCGTAAGTCCTGACGAGCAGTACTTC. It specifies CASSNTVSPDEQYF.

The rearrangement joins TRBV2 to TRBJ1-2; the D is unclear. V gave up 3 bases and J gave up 4 bases, with 9 bases separating them. The germline V gene encodes CDR1 SNHLY and CDR2 FYNNEI. The CDR3 extends over 13 amino acids. CDR3 loop: CASSEGNIYGYTF. CDR3 nucleotide sequence: TGTGCCAGCAGTGAGGGGAATATCTATGGCTACACCTTC.

The J gene is TRBJ1-1, the V gene TRBV10-1, with a weak D call TRBD1 (6 bases). V lost 5 bases to trimming and J lost 0 bases, with 13 bases between them. The CDR3 is made up of 15 amino acids. From germline, CDR1 is WNHNN and CDR2 SYGVQD (reference sequence). CDR3 bases: TGCGCCAGCAGTCTTTCCGGGACATTGAACACTGAAGCTTTCTTT. As protein: CASSLSGTLNTEAFF.

J is TRBJ1-1 and V is TRBV4-2; TRBD1 matches 7 bases. The CDR3 is 15 amino acids. Germline values: CDR1 LGHNA, CDR2 YNFKEQ. The ends lost 4 bases at V and 4 bases at J; junction bases unmatched: 9. In DNA, the CDR3 is TGTGCCAGCAGCCCAGAACAGGGGCGGGTCACTGAAGCTTTCTTT. It translates to CASSPEQGRVTEAFF.

The V call is TRBV11-2, the J call TRBJ2-3; no definite D call. Germline V gene lookup returns CDR1 SGHAT and CDR2 FQNNGV. V was pared by 6 bases and J by 5 bases, with 6 bases between. This CDR3 has 11 amino acids. CDR3 in DNA: TGTGCCAGCAGTCCCAGAGATACGCAGTATTTT. This encodes CASSPRDTQYF.

This clone has only one observation. Here the CDR3 DNA reads TGTGCCAGCAGCCGCCCGGCAGGGCAGAAAAACACCATATATTTT. Protein product: CASSRPAGQKNTIYF. V and J are TRBV14 and TRBJ1-3; maybe TRBD1 (5 bases). Germline CDR1 reads SGHDN; CDR2 reads FVKESK. Trimming cost V 4 bases and J 6 bases, with 16 bases left between them. The CDR3 spans 15 residues.

The chain couples TRBV6-5 to TRBJ2-5, with unresolved D. The CDR3 is 13 residues long. Germline CDR1 and CDR2: MNHEY and SVGAGI. Trimming removed 8 bases at V and 5 bases at J, with 15 bases between. DNA of the CDR3: TGTGCCAGCTTAGGACCCGGCGGCGAGACCCAGTACTTC. Protein product: CASLGPGGETQYF.

The chain combines TRBV29-1 with TRBJ1-4, with 7 bases lining up with TRBD1. CDR3 length equals 13 residues. V shed 6 bases, J shed 1 base, and the junction held 2 bases outside the gene matches. Germline values: CDR1 SQVTM, CDR2 ANQGSEA. The CDR3 DNA reads TGCAGCGTAAGGGGGCAAACTAATGAAAAACTGTTTTTT. This encodes CSVRGQTNEKLFF.

The chain is built from TRBV7-2 and TRBJ2-7; D is unresolved. Germline V gene sequence: CDR1 SGHTA, CDR2 FQGNSA. This CDR3 comprises 14 residues. The V end was cut by 7 bases, the J end by 3 bases, with 16 bases between. This CDR3 is CASTTGTKNYEQYF. The CDR3 DNA sequence: TGTGCCAGCACCACCGGCACCAAAAACTACGAGCAGTACTTC.

The chain recombines TRBV29-1 with TRBJ1-3, with 7 bases matching TRBD1. The V and J ends lost 6 bases and 3 bases, in that order; junction bases with no gene match: 5. The CDR3 runs to 13 residues. Germline CDR1 is SQVTM and CDR2 is ANQGSEA. Here the CDR3 DNA reads TGCAGCGTGACAGGGTTACTTGGAAACACCATATATTTT. It codes for CSVTGLLGNTIYF.

The V call is TRBV27, the J call TRBJ2-7; D perhaps matches TRBD2 (6 bases). This CDR3 spans 14 amino acids. The V gene lost 4 bases and the J gene lost 2 bases, with 12 bases spanning the gap. Looked up from germline, CDR1 is MNHEY and CDR2 is SMNVEV (reference sequence). The CDR3 region has the DNA TGTGCCAGCAGTTCCGACAGACTAGCCTACGAGCAGTACTTC. It codes for CASSSDRLAYEQYF.

The V gene is TRBV7-2, the J gene TRBJ1-2; D unclear. CDR1 is SGHTA and CDR2 is FQGNSA in the germline V gene. This CDR3 contains 15 residues. Trimming cost V 1 base and J 4 bases, with 13 bases left between them. The CDR3 loop reads CASSLDYSETYGYTF. In nucleotides, the CDR3 is TGTGCCAGCAGCTTAGATTACTCGGAAACCTATGGCTACACCTTC.

The genes are TRBV5-7 and TRBJ2-1; no reliable D call. TRBV5-7 qualifies as an ORF whose function is uncertain. Trimming removed 0 bases at V and 7 bases at J, with 5 bases between. This CDR3 has 12 amino acids. The CDR3 bases are TGTGCCAGCAGCTTGGACCCGAATGAGCAGTTCTTC. It specifies CASSLDPNEQFF.

This clone was recorded once. The chain joins TRBV7-8 to TRBJ2-4; TRBD2 agrees at 13 bases. Germline trimming cut 5 bases from V and 10 bases from J; bases unmatched to any gene: 2. The CDR3 loop spans 13 amino acids. Germline V gene sequence: CDR1 SGHVS, CDR2 FQNEAQ. CDR3 residues: CASSPGLAGIQYF. In DNA form, the CDR3 reads TGTGCCAGCAGCCCGGGACTAGCGGGAATTCAGTACTTC.